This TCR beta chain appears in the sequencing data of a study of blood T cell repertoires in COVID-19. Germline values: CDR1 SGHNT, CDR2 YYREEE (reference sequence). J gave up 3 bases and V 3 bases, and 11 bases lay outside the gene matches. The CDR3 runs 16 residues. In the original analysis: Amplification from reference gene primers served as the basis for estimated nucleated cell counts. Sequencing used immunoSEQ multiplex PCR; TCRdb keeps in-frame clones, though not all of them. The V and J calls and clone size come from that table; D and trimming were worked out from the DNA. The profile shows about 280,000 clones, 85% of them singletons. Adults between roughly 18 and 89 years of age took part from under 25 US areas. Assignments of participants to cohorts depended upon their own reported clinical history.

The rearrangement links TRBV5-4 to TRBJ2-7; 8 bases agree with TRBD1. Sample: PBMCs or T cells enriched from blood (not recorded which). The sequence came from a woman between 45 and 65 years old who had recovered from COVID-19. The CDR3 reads CASSSIDRGNGYEQYF. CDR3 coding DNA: TGTGCCAGCAGCTCTATAGACAGGGGCAACGGCTACGAGCAGTACTTC.